This T cell receptor (beta chain) appears in the sequencing data of a study of cytomegalovirus exposure and HLA in healthy donors (dated by TCRdb to about 2017). Study-wide context: An earlier analysis of approximately 640 of the donors reported 250 to 350 Gb of sequence data and about 100 million unique TCR beta sequences from 150 million to 200 million T cells. An early release that covered roughly 600 HLA-typed donors contained around 300 gigabases of sequencing data and about 84 million unique TCR sequences. Of the 300 to 400 genotyped donors, 81% fell in the genetic ancestry cluster associated with self-reported Caucasian donors. The aim of the study was to test whether cataloging public T cell receptors could identify signatures of past pathogen exposure. The T cell repertoires of around 730 subjects were profiled by immunosequencing and related to cytomegalovirus serostatus. In addition to the first cohort of about 650 subjects, a separate validation cohort of over 90 different subjects was used. High-throughput TCR immunosequencing, statistical association of individual TCRs with disease status, and machine learning were combined to predict cytomegalovirus infection status. To study patterns of TCR occurrence, a later analysis re-analyzed previously published TCR beta repertoires from 700 or so donors and added high-resolution HLA genotyping. Rather than using new phenotypic data, the later analysis identified candidate immune exposures from TCR beta sequences and from how often those sequences occurred across donors. An earlier analysis of approximately 640 of the donors applied high-throughput TCR beta sequencing to assess whether each TCR beta V gene segment acted as functional or pseudogenic. Donor age, sex, ethnicity and CMV serostatus were compiled alongside the repertoire data. In a later genetic analysis, genome-wide SNP genotypes for about 65% of the roughly 700 donors were used, and that subset was treated as a discovery cohort. All discovery cohort repertoires had been generated on a single sequencing platform. Class I and class II HLA loci were covered by the typing at four-digit resolution. Typing coverage differed by locus: A, B, C, DRB1 and DQB1 were typed in roughly 629-640 donors, DQA1 in 500 to 550, DPA1 in 600 to 610, and DPB1 in 450 to 490. Because of strong linkage in the cohort, roughly five DR-DQ haplotypes were treated as single units for association and clustering. On average, 235,054 unique TCR beta nucleotide sequences were sequenced per donor among about 400 genotyped donors of the cohort, with around 19% of those sequences being non-productive.

The CDR3 has 15 amino acids, counting the end cysteine and phenylalanine. Of all the DNA, just the CDR3 is kept, 45 bases in frame from base 1. The germline V gene encodes CDR1 GTSNPN and CDR2 SVGIG (reference sequence). V ends up 1 base short and J 3 bases short, with an unmatched junction base count of 6. On this clone itself: Its binding antigen is unknown.

Results and caveats for the whole study, not just this receptor: A further reported finding was that TCR beta sequences accurately predicted the HLA-A and HLA-B alleles for most subjects in the first cohort. The 87-base-pair reads could not distinguish some IMGT-functional V segments, including TRBV6-2 and TRBV6-3, so those segments were excluded. Because some donors lacked HLA typing at each locus, the association tests relied only on the typed subset. Strong co-occurrence of HLA alleles, especially DR and DQ, made assigning TCR associations to individual alleles difficult. Several of the top co-occurrence clusters appeared to be linked to parvovirus B19, influenza, CMV and Epstein-Barr virus, according to a later analysis. In a later analysis, the rate of TCR association differed among HLA loci, with DRB1 alleles having the most associated TCRs and HLA-C alleles having the fewest. While some public TCRs were present in many individuals, most TCR sequences turned up only very rarely across donors. Approximately 18 rarely observed V segments, including chromosome 9 orphons, were excluded from the earlier analysis of several hundred of the donors because counts were too low. Cytomegalovirus status was reported to be diagnosed by the classifier with high specificity and sensitivity in both the original and validation cohorts. In this cohort, only TCR beta chains were sequenced, and detectable features were limited by the absence of alpha or paired-chain data. In a later genetic analysis, fewer N-insertions in productive TCRs were reported among donors in an Asian-associated ancestry cluster than the approximately 710-donor mean. Specific HLA alleles were associated with over 15,000 TCR beta sequences at a false discovery rate of 0.05 in a later analysis. In vitro tests confirmed that three of the cytomegalovirus-associated TCR beta chains recognize cytomegalovirus antigens. A later genetic analysis associated a missense DCLRE1C variant with V-gene and J-gene trimming of TCR beta chains, and an independent cohort replicated the association. In the study, approximately 160 TCR beta chains were listed as associated with cytomegalovirus. Most CMV-associated TCR beta chains appeared to be HLA-restricted in a later analysis, and the HLA associations seemed to be driven largely by CMV exposure. A cluster of highly shared sequence variants was judged likely to be a technical artifact of the sequencing pipeline. The authors suggested that the approach could potentially be extended to other disease states and immunological phenotypes. In a later analysis, HLA-associated TCR beta chains showed more clonal expansion and lower generation probabilities than non-associated chains that were equally common. Immune exposure information for the cohort was limited to CMV serostatus. In an earlier analysis of about 600 of the donors, most TCR beta V segments appeared in productive rearrangements about 87% or about 30% of the time, broadly matching IMGT annotations. Correlated functional status among segregating V segments might be attributable to linkage disequilibrium, but an unknown experimental factor could not be ruled out. Sequencing depth was assumed to be roughly uniform across donors in the presence/absence analyses, though that assumption may not hold.

Library preparation was by the immunoSEQ multiplex PCR assay. For the multiplex PCR, a mixture combining 60 forward primers for TCR Vbeta segments and 13 reverse primers for TCR Jbeta segments was used. A multiplex PCR assay on genomic DNA amplified the CDR3 region of rearranged TCR beta genes. The amplified TCR beta libraries were sequenced on the Illumina HiSeq System as 87-base-pair reads. In the paper's pipeline: In a later analysis, roughly 80 million unique TCR beta chains were counted across the 650 to 750 repertoires, and approximately 11 million of these chains were shared by at least two donors. Raw reads were error-corrected and collapsed into unique sequences by a nearest-neighbor algorithm in which closely related sequences were merged to remove PCR and sequencing errors. CDR3 sequences were aligned to IMGT reference sequences to assign V, D and J gene segments. For a sequence to be retained, at least a six-nucleotide match to both a V gene segment and a J gene segment was required. A rearrangement counted as productive if the CDR3 had no stop codons and remained in frame with V and J, and every other rearrangement counted as non-productive. CDR3 was defined by IMGT convention, running from the second conserved V-encoded cysteine to the conserved J-encoded phenylalanine. The earlier analysis of about 530 of the donors excluded any sequence lacking an unambiguous match to a single V gene segment. An earlier analysis of 587 of the donors called V segments functional above 56.7% productive rearrangements and segregating when the between-donor standard deviation exceeded 5%. A statistical classification framework was built for diagnosing cytomegalovirus status from the catalog of TCR beta chain sequences. In a later analysis, TCR nucleotide sequences were compared against IMGT/GENE-DB human TR gene sequences so that V and J genes could be assigned. Using the TCRdist pipeline, a later analysis assigned CDR3 sequences along with most-parsimonious VDJ recombination scenarios. In a later analysis, each TCR beta chain was defined by its CDR3 amino acid sequence together with its V-gene family, and reads without a unique V-gene family were excluded. In a later analysis, around 650 highly shared, low-generation-probability nucleotide sequences were removed to address suspected cross-contamination and a sequencing artifact. For each public chain, a later analysis derived a clonal expansion index from normalized ranks of inferred template counts within each repertoire. In a later analysis, generation probabilities were computed using a VDJ recombination model fitted to out-of-frame rearrangements, and the results were checked against IGoR. Hypergeometric tests were used in a later analysis to score TCR-TCR, TCR-HLA and TCR-CMV co-occurrence, with a repertoire-size bias correction applied to the TCR pairs. A later analysis estimated false discovery rates by permuting HLA or CMV assignments 20 times. In a later analysis, co-occurring TCRs were grouped with DBSCAN, and TCRdist sequence similarity was added when clustering was performed within HLA-allele-positive subsets. Co-occurrence clustering excluded repertoires with fewer than 30,000 or more than 120,000 public chains, plus five with anomalous nucleotide sharing. What TCRdb holds here is the immuneACCESS table cut down to in-frame rearrangements. Part of the clones is not present; checked against another copy, under half of the missing clones reflect an unresolved V gene, and the others are unexplained. V and J calls and clone size follow that table, whereas D and trimming were derived from the DNA. The sample has about 78,000 clones on record. 7.5% of the sample rests with the top ten.

The cohort consisted of 650 to 850 healthy bone marrow donors. All cohort members were sampled while nominally healthy, although unrecorded immune exposures were likely present. The donor was CMV seropositive and belonged to the group of 250 to 350 seropositive cohort members. A peripheral blood sample was provided by each donor, and peripheral blood mononuclear cells were used for TCR beta sequencing. The Qiagen DNeasy Blood Extraction Kit was used to extract genomic DNA from the blood cell samples. The sequence came from a female donor in good health and CMV-seropositive. The chain is assembled from TRBV30 and TRBJ1-5; a stretch of 7 junction bases matches TRBD1. The sample was PBMCs. The CDR3 protein sequence reads: CAWSEEGAPNQPQHF. DNA sequence: TGTGCCTGGAGTGAGGAGGGGGCCCCCAATCAGCCCCAGCATTTT.